Listed below are T cell receptor beta chains from one sample, sequenced in a study of blood T cell repertoires in COVID-19. Data came from immunoSEQ multiplex PCR; TCRdb stores just in-frame clones and leaves some out. The data show a few hundred thousand clones, about 90% seen once. Material for sequencing was peripheral blood. These TCRs come from a young man who had recovered from COVID-19. CDR3s include the opening cysteine and the closing phenylalanine or tryptophan. D genes are given only for firm matches. Clone size is not always given. Where it is, it says once, few, many or a class for expanded clones.

clone_size j_call v_call d_call cdr3_aa cdr3_nt
once TRBJ2-6 TRBV9 TRBD1 CASSATGGRTRSGANVLTF TGTGCCAGCAGCGCCACAGGGGGGAGAACTCGATCTGGGGCCAACGTCCTGACTTTC
- TRBJ1-6 TRBV10-3 - CAISGGSPYNSPLHF TGTGCCATCAGTGGGGGCAGCCCCTATAATTCACCCCTCCACTTT
- TRBJ1-6 TRBV27 - CASSQGVYGSPLHF TGTGCCAGCAGTCAAGGGGTGTATGGTTCACCCCTCCACTTT
few TRBJ1-1 TRBV7-9 - CASSLDQGSTEAFF TGTGCCAGCAGCTTAGATCAGGGGAGCACTGAAGCTTTCTTT
- TRBJ1-1 TRBV7-9 - CASSQQRQAGGTEAFF TGTGCCAGCAGCCAACAACGACAGGCGGGAGGCACTGAAGCTTTCTTT
- TRBJ2-7 TRBV2 - CATHRAGTYEQYF TGTGCCACCCATAGGGCAGGGACCTACGAGCAGTACTTC
- TRBJ2-3 TRBV10-3 - CAIKAVSSTDTQYF TGTGCCATCAAGGCGGTTAGTTCCACAGATACGCAGTATTTT
once TRBJ2-3 TRBV11-2 TRBD2 CASSSVLADTTDTQYF TGTGCCAGCAGCTCGGTACTAGCGGATACCACAGATACGCAGTATTTT
- TRBJ1-1 TRBV11-2 - CASSHLPGDTEAFF TGTGCCAGCAGCCACCTGCCCGGAGACACTGAAGCTTTCTTT
- TRBJ2-1 TRBV11-2 TRBD2 CASSELAGVRYNEQFF TGTGCCAGCAGCGAGCTAGCGGGGGTCCGATACAATGAGCAGTTCTTC
few TRBJ2-7 TRBV7-3 - CASSLGVGAYEQYF TGTGCCAGCAGCTTAGGTGTCGGAGCCTACGAGCAGTACTTC
- TRBJ2-7 TRBV5-1 TRBD1 CASSQGTGGPYEQYF TGCGCCAGCTCCCAAGGGACAGGGGGGCCCTACGAGCAGTACTTC
- TRBJ1-2 TRBV9 - CASSVAEIAGTFNYGYTF TGTGCCAGCAGCGTAGCTGAGATTGCCGGGACTTTTAACTATGGCTACACCTTC
- TRBJ2-1 TRBV11-1 TRBD2 CASGALTSREQFF TGTGCCAGCGGGGCACTGACTAGCCGTGAGCAGTTCTTC
- TRBJ1-1 TRBV11-3 - CASSVDTNTEAFF TGTGCCAGCAGCGTGGACACGAACACTGAAGCTTTCTTT
- TRBJ1-4 TRBV6-5 - CASSYSPTGGEKLFF TGTGCCAGCAGTTACTCGCCCACTGGAGGTGAAAAACTGTTTTTT
- TRBJ1-2 TRBV27 - CASSSTAHYGYTF TGTGCCAGCAGTTCGACAGCCCACTATGGCTACACCTTC
- TRBJ2-7 TRBV6-5 TRBD2 CASSYSERETSYEQYF TGTGCCAGCAGTTACTCGGAGCGGGAGACCTCCTACGAGCAGTACTTC
- TRBJ2-1 TRBV20-1 - CSAIRQVEQFF TGCAGTGCTATCCGACAGGTAGAGCAGTTCTTC
few TRBJ2-2 TRBV3-1/TRBV3-2 - CASSQERARTGELFF TGTGCCAGCAGCCAAGAGAGGGCACGGACCGGGGAGCTGTTTTTT
- TRBJ2-1 TRBV5-1 - CASSGESPTYNEQFF TGCGCCAGCAGCGGAGAGAGCCCAACCTACAATGAGCAGTTCTTC
- TRBJ2-7 TRBV10-3 - CAISESPAASSYEQYF TGTGCCATCAGTGAGTCACCCGCCGCGTCCTCCTACGAGCAGTACTTC
- TRBJ2-2 TRBV29-1 TRBD2 CSVVTSGNTGELFF TGCAGCGTTGTGACTAGCGGGAACACCGGGGAGCTGTTTTTT
- TRBJ2-3 TRBV29-1 - CSDRKPSTDTQYF TGCAGCGACCGTAAGCCAAGCACAGATACGCAGTATTTT
- TRBJ2-3 TRBV6-2/TRBV6-3 TRBD2 CASTPGTSGSYTQYF TGTGCCAGCACCCCCGGGACTAGCGGCAGTTATACGCAGTATTTT
- TRBJ2-5 TRBV11-2 TRBD2 CASSSGPSGEGGDQETQYF TGTGCCAGCAGCTCGGGGCCTAGCGGGGAAGGGGGGGACCAAGAGACCCAGTACTTC
few TRBJ1-1 TRBV11-2 - CASSLGQEAFF TGTGCCAGCAGCTTAGGGCAGGAAGCTTTCTTT
- TRBJ1-1 TRBV3-1/TRBV3-2 - CASSRSGGTEAFF TGTGCCAGCAGCCGATCTGGAGGCACTGAAGCTTTCTTT
- TRBJ1-2 TRBV3-1/TRBV3-2 TRBD1 CASSPQGADGYTF TGTGCCAGCAGCCCCCAGGGGGCGGATGGCTACACCTTC
- TRBJ2-7 TRBV10-3 - CAISESTGGWGYEQYF TGTGCCATCAGTGAGTCGACTGGGGGCTGGGGTTACGAGCAGTACTTC
- TRBJ2-7 TRBV9 TRBD1 CASSFGTGVFYEQYF TGTGCCAGCAGTTTCGGGACAGGGGTTTTCTACGAGCAGTACTTC
- TRBJ2-2 TRBV18 - CASSPPSRAPIDTGELFF TGTGCCAGCTCACCACCGTCGAGGGCACCAATCGACACCGGGGAGCTGTTTTTT
few TRBJ2-7 TRBV5-4 - CASSFSSLNEQYF TGTGCCAGCAGCTTTTCCAGTCTCAACGAGCAGTACTTC
once TRBJ1-5 TRBV5-6 TRBD1 CASSRLDRGAQEAQHF TGTGCCAGCAGCCGACTGGACAGGGGAGCCCAGGAGGCCCAGCATTTT
few TRBJ1-1 TRBV2 - CASSEVGGMNTEAFF TGTGCCAGCAGTGAAGTCGGAGGGATGAACACTGAAGCTTTCTTT
- TRBJ2-3 TRBV9 TRBD1 CASSRQGWGTDTQYF TGTGCCAGCAGTCGACAGGGATGGGGCACAGATACGCAGTATTTT
- TRBJ2-2 TRBV18 TRBD1 CASLDRDTGELFF TGTGCCAGCTTGGACAGGGACACCGGGGAGCTGTTTTTT
- TRBJ2-3 TRBV2 - CASSDTRLADTQYF TGTGCCAGCAGCGACACAAGACTAGCAGATACGCAGTATTTT
once TRBJ2-3 TRBV5-1 TRBD2 CASSRGLAGDTDTQYF TGCGCCAGCAGCCGCGGACTAGCGGGGGATACAGATACGCAGTATTTT
- TRBJ2-1 TRBV3-1/TRBV3-2 TRBD2 CASSQGLAGVEDYNEQFF TGTGCCAGCAGCCAGGGCCTAGCGGGAGTTGAGGACTACAATGAGCAGTTCTTC
- TRBJ1-1 TRBV2 - CASGRGGEAFF TGTGCCAGCGGCCGGGGGGGTGAAGCTTTCTTT
- TRBJ2-1 TRBV14 TRBD1 CASSRDRGRSSEQFF TGTGCCAGCAGCCGGGACAGGGGGCGCAGTTCTGAGCAGTTCTTC
- TRBJ1-1 TRBV5-4 - CASSPPSGGWTEAFF TGTGCCAGCAGCCCCCCTTCGGGAGGTTGGACTGAAGCTTTCTTT
- TRBJ1-1 TRBV28 - CASSLFSANTEAFF TGTGCCAGCAGTTTATTTAGTGCAAACACTGAAGCTTTCTTT
once TRBJ2-2 TRBV7-9 - CASSTRLGNTGELFF TGTGCCAGCAGCACAAGACTAGGGAACACCGGGGAGCTGTTTTTT
- TRBJ1-4 TRBV18 - CASSPPGVGEKLFF TGTGCCAGCTCACCGCCAGGGGTTGGGGAAAAACTGTTTTTT
- TRBJ2-7 TRBV5-1 - CASSLDGSFDEQYF TGCGCCAGCAGCTTGGACGGGAGCTTCGACGAGCAGTACTTC
- TRBJ2-7 TRBV5-1 - CASSGGTGHEQYF TGCGCCAGCAGCGGGGGGACCGGACACGAGCAGTACTTC
- TRBJ2-7 TRBV6-1 TRBD2 CASSEGAGGTYEQYF TGTGCCAGCAGTGAAGGGGCGGGAGGGACCTACGAGCAGTACTTC
- TRBJ1-4 TRBV10-3 - CATGGNPDRPNEKLFF TGTGCCACCGGAGGGAATCCGGACCGGCCTAATGAAAAACTGTTTTTT
- TRBJ2-1 TRBV24-1 - CATSDYGNEQFF TGTGCCACCAGTGATTACGGGAATGAGCAGTTCTTC
- TRBJ1-1 TRBV7-2 - CASSSSMNTEAFF TGTGCCAGCAGCTCATCCATGAACACTGAAGCTTTCTTT
- TRBJ2-1 TRBV6-6 TRBD2 CASSREEAGGYNEQFF TGTGCCAGCAGTCGAGAGGAAGCGGGAGGGTACAATGAGCAGTTCTTC